This TCR beta chain came from a study of OX40 agonist ivuxolimab in advanced cancers. At the level of the study: Partial responses were observed in three patients, of whom one had hepatocellular carcinoma and two had cutaneous melanoma.

Autoimmune disease history or systemic immunosuppression meant exclusion. Only in-frame clones appear in the TCRdb table, and some are missing; sequencing was by immunoSEQ multiplex PCR. This table has tens of thousands of clones, 80% to 90% appearing once. Regarding this clone: What it binds is not known.

Study outcomes and limitations: Low clonal expansion, among the lowest seen, marked partial responders at 0.1-3.0 mg/kg.

With V trimmed by 6 bases and J by 2 bases, 4 bases remained unmatched. This CDR3 comprises 15 residues. Germline CDR1 reads MNHEY; CDR2 reads SVGAGI. The sample consisted of CD4+ or CD8+ T cells sorted from blood, taken in a trial of the OX40 agonist ivuxolimab. This rearrangement joins TRBV6-5 to TRBJ2-3; 11 positions agree with TRBD2. The receptor was isolated from an adult with an advanced solid tumor such as melanoma, head and neck, liver or kidney cancer. The CDR3 sequence: CASSPLAGDTDTQYF. The CDR3 DNA reads TGTGCCAGCAGCCCACTAGCGGGGGACACAGATACGCAGTATTTT.